The 19 T cell receptor beta chains below come from one sample, sequenced in a study of regulatory T cells in long-lasting Graves disease. HTBI primers from iRepertoire and Arm-PCR of CDR3 regions yielded the TCR beta libraries. TCRdb redid the calling of the multiplex PCR reads with MiXCR, one entry per CDR3 protein. Counted here are 400,000 to 500,000 distinct CDR3 sequences, 22% occurring once; the ten biggest clones make up around 12%. Noted time point: persistent/refractory GD, antithyroid drugs over 5 years with positive TRAb. Extracted RNA from PBMCs served as the source of the TCR library. The sample here was peripheral blood mononuclear cells (PBMCs), taken when the disease was refractory, from a patient treated with antithyroid drugs. The source of these receptors is a female donor with Graves disease.

This clonotype was counted at least ten times. CDR3 sequence: CAIRDRPDQPQHF. CDR3 nucleotides: TGTGCCATCAGAGACAGGCCGGATCAGCCCCAGCATTTT. The chain employs TRBV10-3 and TRBJ1-5, with D perhaps TRBD1 (6 bases). The CDR3 has 13 amino acids. The germline V gene encodes CDR1 ENHRY and CDR2 SYGVKD. V gave up 6 bases and J gave up 5 bases, with 11 bases separating them.

This clonotype was counted ten times or more. The chain is built from TRBV20-1 and TRBJ1-4; D ambiguous. The CDR3 sequence is 14 residues long. Germline loops: CDR1 DFQATT, CDR2 SNEGSKA (reference sequence). The V gene lost 6 bases and the J gene lost 8 bases, with 19 bases spanning the gap. The CDR3 loop is CSAHGGRQGEKLFF. The CDR3 region has the DNA TGCAGTGCCCATGGCGGCAGGCAAGGAGAAAAACTGTTTTTT.

The DNA of the CDR3 is TGTGCCAGTAAACCCCGACAGGGGGATGAAAAACTGTTTTTT. It encodes CASKPRQGDEKLFF. The rearrangement joins TRBV19 to TRBJ1-4, with 9 bases fitting TRBD1. CDR1 and CDR2 (germline): LNHDA, SQIVND (reference sequence). The CDR3 covers 14 residues. V dropped 7 bases and J dropped 6; count of bases not matched to a gene: 6.

This clonotype occurred a few times. The chain links TRBV7-9 to TRBJ1-2; no clear D gene. V lost 1 base, J lost 3 bases, and 12 bases lay in between. The CDR3 is 15 amino acids. The V gene's germline CDR1 is SEHNR and CDR2 FQNEAQ (reference sequence). CDR3 nucleotides: TGTGCCAGCAGCTTAGGGCCCGGGGAGGACTATGGCTACACCTTC. Amino acids: CASSLGPGEDYGYTF.

CDR3: CASSIASYSNQPQHF. The DNA for the CDR3 is TGTGCCAGTAGTATCGCCTCTTATAGCAATCAGCCCCAGCATTTT. V usage is TRBV19 and J usage is TRBJ1-5; D call uncertain. The CDR3 consists of 15 residues. V lost 3 bases and J lost 0, with 9 bases in between. Looked up from germline, CDR1 is LNHDA and CDR2 is SQIVND (reference sequence).

The chain combines TRBV5-1 with TRBJ1-4; the D gene is possibly TRBD1 (6 bases). V lost 4 bases to trimming and J lost 0 bases, with 16 bases between them. CDR1 and CDR2 (germline): SGHRS, YFSETQ. The length of the CDR3 is 17 residues. CDR3 DNA: TGCGCCAGCAGCAGCAGGGGTCTAGTGGCAACTAATGAAAAACTGTTTTTT. The encoded protein is CASSSRGLVATNEKLFF.

This chain uses TRBV7-8 with TRBJ1-1; tentatively, D is TRBD1 (6 bases). V lost 4 bases to trimming and J lost 1 base, with 16 bases between them. The CDR3 consists of 16 residues. Germline assignment: CDR1 SGHVS and CDR2 FQNEAQ. DNA for the CDR3: TGTGCCAGCAGCTCACGAACTCGGGGGGCGAACACTGAAGCTTTCTTT. It is translated as CASSSRTRGANTEAFF. The full variable domain, its missing parts supplied by reference TRBV7-8 and TRBJ1-1, is GAGVSQSPRYKVAKRGQDVALRCDPISGHVSLFWYQQALGQGPEFLTYFQNEAQLDKSGLPSDRFFAERPEGSVSTLKIQRTQQEDSAVYLCASSSRTRGANTEAFFGQGTRLTVV.

This clonotype was seen repeatedly, ten times or more. The chain links TRBV12-3 or TRBV12-4 to TRBJ2-5; TRBD1 might be the D (6 bases). V was trimmed by 3 bases and J by 7 bases, leaving 12 bases between them. The CDR3 runs 13 residues. CDR3 sequence reads: CASSFSRGGTQYF. CDR3 bases: TGTGCCAGCAGTTTCTCCAGGGGTGGGACCCAGTACTTC.

This clonotype was picked up a small number of times. The junction shows a germline mismatch at one end, possibly a read error. The genes are TRBV5-1 and TRBJ1-1, with 7 bases that match TRBD1. Germline-derived CDR1 and CDR2 are SGHRS and YFSETQ. This CDR3 region has 16 residues. Here the CDR3 DNA reads TGTGCCAGCAGCTTAGCCCTGGGGACAGTGAACACTGAAGCTTTCTTT. It encodes CASSLALGTVNTEAFF. Full variable domain (outside the CDR3, taken from reference TRBV5-1 and TRBJ1-1): KAGVTQTPRYLIKTRGQQVTLSCSPISGHRSVSWYQQTPGQGLQFLFEYFSETQRNKGNFPGRFSGRQFSNSRSEMNVSTLELGDSALYLCASSLALGTVNTEAFFGQGTRLTVV.

This rearrangement joins TRBV20-1 to TRBJ1-2; the D gene is possibly TRBD1 (5 bases). Trimming removed 2 bases from V and 1 base from J, with 20 bases in between. The CDR3 is made up of 17 amino acids. CDR1 DFQATT and CDR2 SNEGSKA come from the germline V gene (reference sequence). The CDR3 spells CSARSGPRGGGNYGYTF. The CDR3 bases are TGCAGTGCTAGATCAGGGCCACGGGGGGGGGGTAACTATGGCTACACCTTC.

This clonotype showed up many times. The chain is built from TRBV28 and TRBJ1-2, with TRBD1 matching over 7 bases. Germline values: CDR1 MDHEN, CDR2 SYDVKM. Unmatched junction bases numbered 8, after V lost 7 bases and J lost 6 bases. The CDR3 runs 13 residues. Written as DNA, the CDR3 is TGTGCCAGCACCCCCGACAGGGCCCATGGCTACACCTTC. Its translation: CASTPDRAHGYTF.

The table lists this clonotype with many counts. This chain connects TRBV28 to TRBJ1-5, with 7 bases lining up with TRBD1. V lost 3 bases to trimming and J lost 4 bases; unmatched junction nucleotides: 6. This CDR3 comprises 15 residues. Germline CDR1 MDHEN, CDR2 SYDVKM. The CDR3 loop reads CASSLDRFLNQPQHF. The CDR3, as DNA: TGTGCCAGCAGTTTGGACAGGTTTCTAAATCAGCCCCAGCATTTT.

This clonotype has only one observation. The CDR3 does not close with the conserved phenylalanine or tryptophan, likely indicating a read error. The CDR3 reads CASSLEGQGNTGELFI. CDR3 bases: TGCGCCAGCAGCTTGGAGGGACAGGGAAACACCGGGGAGCTGTTTATT. This chain links TRBV5-1 with TRBJ2-2; 9 nucleotides align to TRBD1. Germline CDR1 SGHRS, CDR2 YFSETQ. The CDR3 contains 16 residues. J lost 2 bases, V lost 0 bases, and 2 bases had no gene match.

The chain carries TRBV6-1 and TRBJ2-1, with 13 bases matching TRBD2. Germline V gene lookup returns CDR1 MNHNS and CDR2 SASEGT. The CDR3 has 16 residues. The V segment lost 4 bases and the J segment 2 bases; nucleotides outside the gene matches: 2. In DNA form, the CDR3 reads TGTGCCAGCAGTGGACTAGCGGGGGGCACCTACAATGAGCAGTTCTTC. Its protein product is CASSGLAGGTYNEQFF.

This clonotype came up many times. The chain couples TRBV11-2 to TRBJ1-2, with D perhaps matching TRBD1 (6 bases). The germline V gene encodes CDR1 SGHAT and CDR2 FQNNGV. CDR3 length equals 16 residues. With 4 bases removed from V and 9 bases from J, the gap between germline ends came to 24 bases. CDR3 residues: CASSSTRQEGPFSYTF. The CDR3 DNA reads as TGTGCCAGCAGCTCAACGCGACAGGAAGGCCCTTTCAGCTACACCTTC.

This clonotype came up a few times. The rearrangement joins TRBV6-2 or TRBV6-3 to TRBJ1-3, with D possibly matching TRBD1 (6 bases). The CDR3 has 16 amino acids. CDR1 and CDR2 from the germline V gene are MNHEY and SVGEGT. V was shortened by 0 bases and J by 3 bases, with 12 bases between the two germline ends. The CDR3 sequence is CASSYSTGFGGNTIYF. The CDR3 nucleotides are TGTGCCAGCAGTTACTCTACAGGGTTCGGTGGAAACACCATATATTTT.

This clonotype was observed a few times. A much larger clone lies a single base off, so this may be a read error. The chain combines TRBV3-1 with TRBJ1-2, with D perhaps TRBD1 (6 bases). CDR1 and CDR2 from the germline V gene are LGHDT and YNNKEL (reference sequence). The CDR3 contains 13 residues. V lost 1 base to trimming and J lost 4 bases, with 7 bases between them. In DNA, the CDR3 is TGTGCCAGCAGCCAAGGGACAGCCTATGGCTACACCTTC. Encoded protein: CASSQGTAYGYTF.

The chain is built from TRBV11-2 and TRBJ1-2; D is unresolved. The ends were cut back, 4 bases at V and 6 bases at J, with 21 bases in the middle. Germline CDR1 and CDR2: SGHAT and FQNNGV. This CDR3 has 16 residues. CDR3 sequence (DNA): TGTGCCAGCAGCTCCCCTCGTTCGGATCCGGCGAATGGCTACACCTTC. Its translation is CASSSPRSDPANGYTF.

This clonotype was seen at least ten times. This chain links TRBV7-2 with TRBJ1-2, with D unclear. V lost 2 bases and J 4 bases, leaving 14 bases between the germline ends. CDR1 SGHTA and CDR2 FQGNSA come from the germline V gene. The CDR3 runs to 15 residues. The CDR3 sequence is CASSLFPVLSYGYTF. The CDR3 region has the DNA TGTGCCAGCAGCTTATTTCCAGTTTTAAGCTATGGCTACACCTTC.